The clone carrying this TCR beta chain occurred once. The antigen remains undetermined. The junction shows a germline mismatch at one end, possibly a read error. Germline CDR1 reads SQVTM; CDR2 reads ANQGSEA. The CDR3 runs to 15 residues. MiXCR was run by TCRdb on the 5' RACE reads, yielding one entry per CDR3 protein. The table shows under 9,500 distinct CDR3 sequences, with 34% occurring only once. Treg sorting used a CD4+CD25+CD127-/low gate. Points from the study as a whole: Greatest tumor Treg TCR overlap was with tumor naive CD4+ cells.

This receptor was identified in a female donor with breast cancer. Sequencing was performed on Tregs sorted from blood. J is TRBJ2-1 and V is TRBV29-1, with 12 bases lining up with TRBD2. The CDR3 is CRVEGGLAGNNERFF. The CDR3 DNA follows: TGCCGCGTTGAGGGCGGACTAGCGGGGAACAATGAGCGGTTCTTC.